The source of this T cell receptor (beta chain) is a study of blood T cell repertoires in COVID-19. Trimming pared 1 base from V and 3 bases from J, leaving 6 bases between. This CDR3 is built from 13 residues. Germline V gene lookup returns CDR1 SEHNR and CDR2 FQNEAQ (reference sequence). Sequenced by immunoSEQ multiplex PCR; TCRdb stores in-frame clones only, minus some. Among some 300,000 clones listed, around 90% were seen once. The V call is TRBV7-9, the J call TRBJ1-1; no clear D gene. Sequenced material: peripheral blood. The clonotype was recovered from a middle-aged woman with COVID-19, enrolled during active disease. The DNA for the CDR3 is TGTGCCAGCAGCTTAGGGCTTCACACTGAAGCTTTCTTT. It is translated as CASSLGLHTEAFF.